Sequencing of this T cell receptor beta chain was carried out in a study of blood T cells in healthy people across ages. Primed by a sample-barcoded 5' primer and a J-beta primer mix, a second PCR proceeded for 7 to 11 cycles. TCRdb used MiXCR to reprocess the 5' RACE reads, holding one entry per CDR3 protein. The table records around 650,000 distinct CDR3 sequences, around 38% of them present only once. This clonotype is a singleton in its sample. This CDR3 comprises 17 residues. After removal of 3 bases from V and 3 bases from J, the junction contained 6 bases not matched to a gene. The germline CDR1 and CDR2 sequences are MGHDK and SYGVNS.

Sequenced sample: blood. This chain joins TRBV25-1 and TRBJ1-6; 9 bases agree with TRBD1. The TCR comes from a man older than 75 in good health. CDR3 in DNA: TGTGCCAGCAGTGACCGACAGGGGGGCAACTATAATTCACCCCTCCACTTT. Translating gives CASSDRQGGNYNSPLHF.